A selection of T cell receptor beta chains follows, all from one sample in a study of metastatic and nonmetastatic thyroid tumors. With MiXCR, TCRdb reprocessed the PCR reads. This sample has some 7,900 clones, with 26% found just once. The source material was adjacent normal tissue. Source of these receptors: a female donor with papillary thyroid cancer or a benign thyroid nodule (not recorded which). Some clones in this sample may be carry-over from other donors' samples. Both conserved end residues are part of each CDR3. Each record gives: D gene, J gene, clone size, V gene, CDR3 DNA, CDR3 protein. The D gene is left open where the match is weak. Only part of the rows carry a size: once, few, many, or a class if the clone is expanded.

D gene: .; J gene: TRBJ2-6; clone size: many; V gene: TRBV4-1; CDR3 DNA: TGCGCCAGCAGCCAAGATCCCTCTGGGGCCAACGTCCTGACTTTC; CDR3 protein: CASSQDPSGANVLTF
D gene: TRBD1; J gene: TRBJ1-1; clone size: once; V gene: TRBV5-4; CDR3 DNA: TGTGCCAGCAGACCCGGACAGGGGGATGAAGCTTTCTTC; CDR3 protein: CASRPGQGDEAFF
D gene: .; J gene: TRBJ2-3; clone size: .; V gene: TRBV6-5; CDR3 DNA: TGTGCCAGCAGTTACTCGGGAGATACGCAGTATTTT; CDR3 protein: CASSYSGDTQYF
D gene: .; J gene: TRBJ2-5; clone size: few; V gene: TRBV4-2; CDR3 DNA: TGTGCCAGCAGCCAAGATCGGGTCCACCGCCAAGAGACCCAGTACTTC; CDR3 protein: CASSQDRVHRQETQYF
D gene: TRBD2; J gene: TRBJ2-7; clone size: .; V gene: TRBV6-1; CDR3 DNA: TGTGCCATCCTACTAGCGGCTTCCTACGAGCAGTACTTC; CDR3 protein: CAILLAASYEQYF
D gene: TRBD2; J gene: TRBJ2-7; clone size: few; V gene: TRBV20-1; CDR3 DNA: TGCAGTGCTAGAGGGTGGGCGGGAGGCCTCTCGGCCCGCGTGGACGAGCAGTACTTC; CDR3 protein: CSARGWAGGLSARVDEQYF
D gene: .; J gene: TRBJ1-2; clone size: few; V gene: TRBV2; CDR3 DNA: TGTGCCAGCAGGGCACAGGGTTTAAACTATGGCTACACCTTC; CDR3 protein: CASRAQGLNYGYTF
D gene: .; J gene: TRBJ1-6; clone size: few; V gene: TRBV7-2; CDR3 DNA: TGTGCCAGCAGCTTAGTTTTCGGACAGAATTCACCCCTCCACTTT; CDR3 protein: CASSLVFGQNSPLHF
D gene: .; J gene: TRBJ2-7; clone size: few; V gene: TRBV2; CDR3 DNA: TGTGCCAGCAGTACCGACTCAGACGAGCAGTACTTC; CDR3 protein: CASSTDSDEQYF
D gene: .; J gene: TRBJ1-4; clone size: .; V gene: TRBV5-4; CDR3 DNA: TGTGCCAGCAGCATTCGGGGGGCCCTCGGTCAACTGTTTTTT; CDR3 protein: CASSIRGALGQLFF